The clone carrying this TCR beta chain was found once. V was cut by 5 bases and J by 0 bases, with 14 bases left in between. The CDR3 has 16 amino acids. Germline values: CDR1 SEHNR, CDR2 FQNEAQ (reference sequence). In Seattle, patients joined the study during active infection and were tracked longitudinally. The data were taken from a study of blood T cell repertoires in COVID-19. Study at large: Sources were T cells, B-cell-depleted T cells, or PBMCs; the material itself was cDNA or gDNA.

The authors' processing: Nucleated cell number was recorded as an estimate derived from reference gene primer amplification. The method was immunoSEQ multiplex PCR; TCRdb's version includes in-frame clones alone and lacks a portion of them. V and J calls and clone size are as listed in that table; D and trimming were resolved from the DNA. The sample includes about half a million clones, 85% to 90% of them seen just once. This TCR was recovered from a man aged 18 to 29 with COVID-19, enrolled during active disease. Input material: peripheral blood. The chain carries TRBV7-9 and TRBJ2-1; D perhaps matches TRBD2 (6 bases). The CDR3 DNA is TGTGCCAGCAGCCTCGGGAGCCCGAGCTCCTACAATGAGCAGTTCTTC. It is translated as CASSLGSPSSYNEQFF.